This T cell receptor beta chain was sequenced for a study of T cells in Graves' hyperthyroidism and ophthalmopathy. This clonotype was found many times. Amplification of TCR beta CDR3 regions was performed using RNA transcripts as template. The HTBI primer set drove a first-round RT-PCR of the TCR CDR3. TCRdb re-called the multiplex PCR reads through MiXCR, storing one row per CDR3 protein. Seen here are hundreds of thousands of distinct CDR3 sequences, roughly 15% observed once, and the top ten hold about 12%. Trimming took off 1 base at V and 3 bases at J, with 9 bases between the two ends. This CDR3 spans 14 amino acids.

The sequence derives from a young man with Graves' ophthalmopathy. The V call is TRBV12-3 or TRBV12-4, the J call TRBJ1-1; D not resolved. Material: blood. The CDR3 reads CASSLVGSDTEAFF. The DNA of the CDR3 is TGTGCCAGCAGTTTAGTGGGTTCAGACACTGAAGCTTTCTTT.